This T cell receptor beta chain is from a study of blood T cell repertoires in COVID-19. Study details: Researchers got acute and convalescent COVID-19 samples from the United States, Italy and Spain.

Trimming took 6 bases from V and 9 from J; bases not matched to a gene: 6. Germline CDR1 and CDR2: MDHEN and SYDVKM. The CDR3 runs to 14 residues. Some clones are missing from TCRdb's copy, which holds only in-frame ones; the method was immunoSEQ multiplex PCR. Here the sample spans 300,000 to 450,000 clones, around 89% being singletons. This TCR was sampled from a woman between 25 and 40 years old with COVID-19, enrolled during active disease. The chain recombines TRBV28 with TRBJ1-6, with TRBD1 matching 9 bases. Sequenced: peripheral blood. The chain's CDR3 is CASRGTGGVSPLHF. CDR3 sequence (DNA): TGTGCCAGCAGAGGTACAGGGGGCGTTTCACCCCTCCACTTT. Combining the CDR3 with reference TRBV28 and TRBJ1-6 gives the whole variable domain DVKVTQSSRYLVKRTGEKVFLECVQDMDHENMFWYRQDPGLGLRLIYFSYDVKMKEKGDIPEGYSVSREKKERFSLILESASTNQTSMYLCASRGTGGVSPLHFGNGTRLTVT.